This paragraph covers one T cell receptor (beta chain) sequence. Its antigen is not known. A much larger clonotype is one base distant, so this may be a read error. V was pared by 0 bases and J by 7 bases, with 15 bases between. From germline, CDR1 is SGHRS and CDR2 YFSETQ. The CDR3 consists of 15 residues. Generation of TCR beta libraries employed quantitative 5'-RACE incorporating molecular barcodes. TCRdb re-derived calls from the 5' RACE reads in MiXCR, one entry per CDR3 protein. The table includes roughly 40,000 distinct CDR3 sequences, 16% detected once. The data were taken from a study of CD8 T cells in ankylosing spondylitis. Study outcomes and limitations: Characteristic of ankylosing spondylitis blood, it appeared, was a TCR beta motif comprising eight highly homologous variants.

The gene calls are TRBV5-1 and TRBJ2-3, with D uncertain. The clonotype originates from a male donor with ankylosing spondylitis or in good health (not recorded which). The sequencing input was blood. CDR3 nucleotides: TGCGCCAGCAGCTTGGGCGGACGAAGTGCGAATACGCAGTATTTT. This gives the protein CASSLGGRSANTQYF.